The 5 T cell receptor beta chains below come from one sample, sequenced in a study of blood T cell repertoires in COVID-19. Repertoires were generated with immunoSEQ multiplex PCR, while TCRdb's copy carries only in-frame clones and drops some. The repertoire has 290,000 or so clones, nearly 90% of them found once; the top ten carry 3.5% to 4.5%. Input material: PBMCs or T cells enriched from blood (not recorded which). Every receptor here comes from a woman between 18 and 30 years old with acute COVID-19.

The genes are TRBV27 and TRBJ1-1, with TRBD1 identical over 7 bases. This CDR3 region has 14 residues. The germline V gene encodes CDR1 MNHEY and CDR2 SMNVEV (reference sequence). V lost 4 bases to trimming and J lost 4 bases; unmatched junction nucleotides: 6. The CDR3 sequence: CASSSVTGVTEAFF. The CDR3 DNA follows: TGTGCCAGCAGTTCCGTCACAGGGGTCACTGAAGCTTTCTTT.

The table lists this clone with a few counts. The CDR3 coding sequence is TGTGCCTTACCCCGGGTACTCAATCAGCCCCAGCATTTT. Protein sequence: CALPRVLNQPQHF. The chain has TRBV28 and TRBJ1-5; no definite D call. Germline V gene lookup returns CDR1 MDHEN and CDR2 SYDVKM. CDR3 length equals 13 residues. Trimming stripped 11 bases from V and 3 bases from J, with 14 bases between.

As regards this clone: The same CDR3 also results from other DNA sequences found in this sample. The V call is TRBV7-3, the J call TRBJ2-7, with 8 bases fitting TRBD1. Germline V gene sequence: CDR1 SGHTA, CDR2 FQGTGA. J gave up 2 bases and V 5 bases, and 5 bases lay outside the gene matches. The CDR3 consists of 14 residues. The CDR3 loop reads CASSVSGGPYEQYF. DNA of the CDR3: TGTGCCAGCAGCGTATCAGGGGGCCCCTACGAGCAGTACTTC.

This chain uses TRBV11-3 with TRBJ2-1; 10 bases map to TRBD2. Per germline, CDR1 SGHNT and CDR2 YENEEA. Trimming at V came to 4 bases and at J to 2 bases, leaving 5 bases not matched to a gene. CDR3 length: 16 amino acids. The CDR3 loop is CASSSGTSATYNEQFF. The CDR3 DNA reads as TGTGCCAGCAGCTCCGGGACTAGCGCAACCTACAATGAGCAGTTCTTC.

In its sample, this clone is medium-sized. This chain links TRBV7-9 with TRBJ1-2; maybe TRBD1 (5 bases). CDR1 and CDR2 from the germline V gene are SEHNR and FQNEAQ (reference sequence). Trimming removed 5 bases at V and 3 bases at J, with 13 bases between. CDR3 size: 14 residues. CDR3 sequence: CASSPPWGDYGYTF. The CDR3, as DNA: TGTGCCAGCAGCCCCCCCTGGGGGGACTATGGCTACACCTTC.